The 2 T cell receptor beta chains reported below all come from one sample, sequenced in a study of technical replicates of blood from a handful of donors. TCRdb's copy holds only in-frame clones and misses some; the assay was immunoSEQ multiplex PCR. Among 65,000 to 90,000 clones listed, 90% to 95% were seen once. The specimen sequenced was T cells isolated from PBMCs. These receptors were collected from a human donor in good health.

V usage is TRBV11-2 and J usage is TRBJ1-2, with D perhaps matching TRBD1 (6 bases). The CDR3 is 15 residues long. Germline CDR1 and CDR2: SGHAT and FQNNGV. Trimming cost V 1 base and J 0 bases, with 9 bases left between them. The DNA of the CDR3 is TGTGCCAGCAGCTTAGCGGACAGCTCTAACTATGGCTACACCTTC. Residues: CASSLADSSNYGYTF.

The chain is built from TRBV29-1 and TRBJ2-2; possible D gene TRBD1, 6 bases. Germline CDR1 SQVTM, CDR2 ANQGSEA. This CDR3 is built from 15 residues. Trimming removed 0 bases at V and 6 bases at J, with 14 bases between. This chain's CDR3 is CSVEDTPYRAGELFF. The CDR3 coding sequence is TGCAGCGTTGAAGACACCCCTTACAGGGCCGGGGAGCTGTTTTTT.